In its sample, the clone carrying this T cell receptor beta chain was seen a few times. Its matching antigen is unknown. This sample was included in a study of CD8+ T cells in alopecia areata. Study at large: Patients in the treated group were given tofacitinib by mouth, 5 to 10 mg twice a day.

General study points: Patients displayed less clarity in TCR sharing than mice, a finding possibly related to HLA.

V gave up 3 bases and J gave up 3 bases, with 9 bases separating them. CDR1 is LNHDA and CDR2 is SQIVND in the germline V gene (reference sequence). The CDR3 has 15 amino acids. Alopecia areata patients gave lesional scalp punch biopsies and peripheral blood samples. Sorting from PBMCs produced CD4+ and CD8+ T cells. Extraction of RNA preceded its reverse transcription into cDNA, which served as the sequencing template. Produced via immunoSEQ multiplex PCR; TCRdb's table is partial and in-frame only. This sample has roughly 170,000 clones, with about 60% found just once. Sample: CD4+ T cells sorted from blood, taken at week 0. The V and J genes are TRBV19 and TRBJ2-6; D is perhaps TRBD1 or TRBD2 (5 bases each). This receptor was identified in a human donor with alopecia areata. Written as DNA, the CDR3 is TGTGCCAGTAGTATGGGGGACCTTGGGGCCAACGTCCTGACTTTC. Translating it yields CASSMGDLGANVLTF. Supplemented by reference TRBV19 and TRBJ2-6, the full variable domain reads DGGITQSPKYLFRKEGQNVTLSCEQNLNHDAMYWYRQDPGQGLRLIYYSQIVNDFQKGDIAEGYSVSREKKESFPLTVTSAQKNPTAFYLCASSMGDLGANVLTFGAGSRLTVL.